This TCR beta chain was observed in a study of blood T cells in healthy people across ages. Next came a second PCR, run for about 6 to 12 cycles, which used a sample-barcoded 5' primer along with a J-beta primer mix. Each cDNA was tagged by a template-switch adaptor containing 12 random nucleotides. TCRdb redid the calling of the 5' RACE reads with MiXCR, one entry per CDR3 protein. The table records 1.5 million to 1.9 million distinct CDR3 sequences, approximately 43% of them present only once. As for this clonotype: The antigen remains unidentified.

Each donor gave approximately 9.1 milliliters of peripheral blood. PBMCs numbering at least 7 million were isolated per sample. Study-wide points: Strong correlation linked observed beta diversity and percent naive T cells.

Trimming took off 3 bases at V and 5 bases at J, with 14 bases between the two ends. Germline V gives CDR1 MDHEN, CDR2 SYDVKM. The CDR3 length is 15 residues. This clonotype was obtained from a woman younger than 35 in good health. The specimen sequenced was blood. The chain joins TRBV28 to TRBJ1-5; D remains unclear. CDR3 sequence: CASSFAGEAYQPQHF. DNA for the CDR3: TGTGCCAGCAGTTTCGCCGGTGAGGCCTATCAGCCCCAGCATTTT.